This T cell receptor (beta chain) was retrieved from a study of cytomegalovirus exposure and HLA in healthy donors. Using immunoSEQ multiplex PCR, the repertoire was profiled, and TCRdb retains in-frame clones only, with some absent. In the table there are 130,000 to 150,000 clones, around 88% of which are singletons. The source of this sequence is a woman aged 18-30 years in good health and CMV-seropositive. Input material: PBMCs.

CDR3 in amino acids: CASSRRAPREKLFF. Here the CDR3 DNA reads TGTGCCAGCTCACGCAGGGCTCCTCGGGAAAAACTGTTTTTT. This chain uses TRBV18 with TRBJ1-4, with D perhaps matching TRBD1 (5 bases). V was cut by 4 bases and J by 8 bases, with 14 bases left in between. The CDR3 extends over 14 amino acids. CDR1 is KGHSH, CDR2 LQKENI, per germline. The whole variable domain, filled in from reference TRBV18 and TRBJ1-4, reads NAGVMQNPRHLVRRRGQEARLRCSPMKGHSHVYWYRQLPEEGLKFMVYLQKENIIDESGMPKERFSAEFPKEGPSILRIQQVVRGDSAAYFCASSRRAPREKLFFGSGTQLSVL.